Shown below are 27 T cell receptor beta chains from a single sample sequenced in a study of neurological immune-mediated disorders. TCRdb ran MiXCR on the 5' RACE reads and lists one entry per CDR3 protein. This sample yields tens of thousands of distinct CDR3 sequences, of which about an eighth are seen a single time; 1.5% to 2% belongs to the top ten. Input material: PBMCs. The receptor source for this set is a man in his 60s in good health.

This clonotype was observed at least ten times. The gene calls are TRBV9 and TRBJ2-1; 10 positions agree with TRBD2. The CDR3 sequence is 15 residues long. CDR1 is SGDLS, CDR2 YYNGEE, per germline. Trimming cost V 4 bases and J 6 bases; bases outside gene matches: 7. CDR3 in DNA: TGTGCCAGCAGCAATAGCGGGGGGCCCTCCAATGAGCAGTTCTTC. Amino acids: CASSNSGGPSNEQFF.

Remarks on this clonotype: Germline is not matched at one junction end, which may reflect a read error. This chain links TRBV10-3 with TRBJ2-3; D remains unclear. Germline loops: CDR1 ENHRY, CDR2 SYGVKD. This CDR3 spans 14 amino acids. The CDR3 region has the DNA TGTGCCATTAGTGATGTTCGGAGCACAGATACGCAGAATTTT. Protein sequence: CAISDVRSTDTQNF.

This clonotype showed up just a few times. V and J are TRBV20-1 and TRBJ2-7; possibly TRBD1 for D (6 bases). The CDR3 consists of 13 residues. CDR1 DFQATT and CDR2 SNEGSKA come from the germline V gene (reference sequence). V was shortened by 6 bases and J by 0 bases, with 12 bases between the two germline ends. Written as DNA, the CDR3 is TGCAGTGCGTGGGACACTAGCTCCTACGAGCAGTACTTC. This sequence encodes CSAWDTSSYEQYF.

This clonotype was picked up a small number of times. The chain carries TRBV5-5 and TRBJ2-3; D possibly corresponds to TRBD1 (5 bases). Trimming pared 0 bases from V and 0 bases from J, leaving 8 bases between. CDR3 length: 15 residues. Germline V gene lookup returns CDR1 SGHKS and CDR2 YYEKEE (reference sequence). The DNA of the CDR3 is TGTGCCAGCAGCTTGGGAAGGGGAAGCACAGATACGCAGTATTTT. It encodes CASSLGRGSTDTQYF.

This clonotype was observed many times. The chain joins TRBV27 to TRBJ2-6; D is possibly TRBD1 or TRBD2 (5 bases each). With 6 bases removed from V and 1 base from J, the gap between germline ends came to 10 bases. The CDR3 extends over 15 amino acids. The germline V gene encodes CDR1 MNHEY and CDR2 SMNVEV (reference sequence). The CDR3: CASRGVGSGANVLTF. The CDR3 nucleotides read TGTGCCAGCAGGGGGGTCGGTTCTGGGGCCAACGTCCTGACTTTC.

There are many counts of this clonotype. This chain uses TRBV7-2 with TRBJ2-1; 14 bases align to TRBD2. The V gene end was trimmed by 1 base and the J gene end by 10 bases; junction bases not matched to a gene: 3. CDR1 is SGHTA and CDR2 is FQGNSA in the germline V gene. CDR3 length: 15 residues. CDR3: CASSLGLAGGQEQFF. In DNA, the CDR3 is TGTGCCAGCAGCTTAGGACTAGCGGGGGGGCAGGAGCAGTTCTTC.

This clonotype was picked up many times. V usage is TRBV20-1 and J usage is TRBJ2-3; D is perhaps TRBD2 (6 bases). The V gene lost 2 bases and the J gene lost 5 bases, with 14 bases spanning the gap. The CDR3 contains 14 residues. CDR1 DFQATT and CDR2 SNEGSKA come from the germline V gene (reference sequence). CDR3 nucleotide sequence: TGCAGTGCTAGAACGGGACTCGGCGGAGATACGCAGTATTTT. Translation: CSARTGLGGDTQYF.

The table lists this clonotype with many counts. This chain uses TRBV28 with TRBJ1-5; no clear D gene. Per the germline V gene, CDR1 is MDHEN and CDR2 is SYDVKM. The CDR3 is 14 residues long. With 3 bases removed from V and 7 bases from J, the gap between germline ends came to 13 bases. CDR3 sequence: CASSLIIREQPQHF. CDR3 in DNA: TGTGCCAGCAGTTTGATCATTAGGGAACAGCCCCAGCATTTT.

At least ten counts were recorded for this clonotype. The rearrangement uses TRBV20-1 and TRBJ1-5; 11 nucleotides align to TRBD1. Germline V gene sequence: CDR1 DFQATT, CDR2 SNEGSKA (reference sequence). The length of the CDR3 is 13 residues. Trimming at V came to 6 bases and at J to 7 bases, leaving 5 bases not matched to a gene. As DNA, the CDR3 is TGCAGTGCAATGGGACAGGGGGACCAGCCCCAGCATTTT. This sequence encodes CSAMGQGDQPQHF.

This clonotype appeared a few times. The V and J genes are TRBV20-1 and TRBJ1-5; the D gene is possibly TRBD1 (6 bases). The V end lost 0 bases, the J end lost 4 bases, and 13 bases lay between the germline ends. The length of the CDR3 is 15 residues. Germline-derived CDR1 and CDR2 are DFQATT and SNEGSKA (reference sequence). The CDR3 protein is CSARDPEGGNQPQHF. CDR3 DNA sequence: TGCAGTGCTAGAGATCCGGAAGGGGGGAATCAGCCCCAGCATTTT.

This clonotype was recorded at least ten times. The chain uses TRBV6-2 or TRBV6-3 and TRBJ2-5; tentative D call: TRBD1 (5 bases). With 8 bases removed from V and 2 bases from J, the gap between germline ends came to 12 bases. Germline V gene lookup returns CDR1 MNHEY and CDR2 SVGEGT. The CDR3 has 13 amino acids. In nucleotides, the CDR3 is TGTGCCAGCCGGAGACAGATACAAGAGACCCAGTACTTC. It translates to CASRRQIQETQYF.

This clonotype was counted ten times or more. The chain links TRBV28 to TRBJ2-3, with no clear D. V was clipped by 3 bases and J by 1 base, with 8 bases between them. Germline CDR1 MDHEN, CDR2 SYDVKM. The length of the CDR3 is 14 residues. The CDR3 sequence: CASSFEVRTDTQYF. DNA for the CDR3: TGTGCCAGCAGTTTTGAAGTTCGCACAGATACGCAGTATTTT.

The V and J genes are TRBV7-3 and TRBJ2-3; D is perhaps TRBD1 or TRBD2 (5 bases each). The CDR3 runs 14 residues. Trimming cost V 5 bases and J 5 bases, with 14 bases left between them. Per germline, CDR1 SGHTA and CDR2 FQGTGA. CDR3 bases: TGTGCCAGCAGCAAACGGGACGACAGAGATACGCAGTATTTT. The encoded protein is CASSKRDDRDTQYF.

In this sample, this clonotype turned up many times. The rearrangement uses TRBV20-1 and TRBJ2-1, with 8 bases aligning to TRBD2. CDR1 is DFQATT and CDR2 is SNEGSKA in the germline V gene (reference sequence). The CDR3 spans 16 residues. V lost 0 bases, J lost 5 bases, and 9 bases stayed unmatched. The CDR3 loop is CSARDLASGLDNEQFF. As DNA, the CDR3 is TGCAGTGCTAGAGATCTCGCTAGCGGGCTGGACAATGAGCAGTTCTTC.

In its sample, this clonotype was seen many times. The chain employs TRBV4-2 and TRBJ2-7; possibly TRBD1 for D (6 bases). Germline CDR1 and CDR2: LGHNA and YNFKEQ. V was pared by 8 bases and J by 3 bases, with 11 bases between. The CDR3 spans 12 residues. Written as DNA, the CDR3 is TGTGCCAGCTCAGTGGACAGCTACGAGCAGTACTTC. Protein: CASSVDSYEQYF.

Many counts were recorded for this clonotype. CDR3 sequence reads: CASSRGQVGFLGVTFF. In DNA form, the CDR3 reads TGTGCCAGCAGTCGCGGACAGGTTGGCTTTCTAGGTGTGACTTTCTTT. The chain is built from TRBV6-5 and TRBJ1-1, with 7 bases fitting TRBD1. Germline CDR1 MNHEY, CDR2 SVGAGI. This CDR3 is built from 16 residues. With V trimmed by 5 bases and J by 12 bases, 21 bases remained unmatched.

This clonotype has at least ten counts. The chain recombines TRBV7-2 with TRBJ2-1, with 15 bases that match TRBD2. This CDR3 spans 18 amino acids. From germline, CDR1 is SGHTA and CDR2 FQGNSA. With 5 bases clipped from V and 1 base from J, the junction kept 6 bases outside the gene matches. Written as DNA, the CDR3 is TGTGCCAGCAGCCCTGGGGGACTAGCGGGGGGTTCCTACAATGAGCAGTTCTTC. Translating gives CASSPGGLAGGSYNEQFF.

This clonotype was detected ten times or more. The gene calls are TRBV20-1 and TRBJ1-2; D is unclear. Germline values: CDR1 DFQATT, CDR2 SNEGSKA (reference sequence). Trimming removed 4 bases at V and 2 bases at J, with 8 bases between. The CDR3 spans 12 residues. CDR3 sequence: CSANRGNYGYTF. In DNA, the CDR3 is TGCAGTGCTAACAGAGGGAACTATGGCTACACCTTC.

This clonotype was counted ten times or more. The rearrangement joins TRBV6-2 or TRBV6-3 to TRBJ1-5; 10 bases are shared with TRBD1. The V gene's germline CDR1 is MNHEY and CDR2 SVGEGT. This CDR3 is built from 15 residues. The junction had 9 bases not matched to a gene; V was cut back by 6 bases and J by 7 bases. Here the CDR3 reads CASSRPGQGRQPQHF. The CDR3 region has the DNA TGTGCCAGCAGCCGGCCGGGACAGGGGCGACAGCCCCAGCATTTT.

This clonotype was detected ten times or more. The chain has TRBV20-1 and TRBJ1-5, with D possibly matching TRBD1 (5 bases). The CDR3 contains 12 residues. The germline CDR1 and CDR2 sequences are DFQATT and SNEGSKA (reference sequence). V was clipped by 7 bases and J by 4 bases, with 11 bases between them. For the CDR3, the DNA is TGCAGTGGAGGGGCAGGTAATCAGCCCCAGCATTTT. Translation gives CSGGAGNQPQHF.

This clonotype occurred many times. For the CDR3, the DNA is TGTGCCAGCAGTTTCTCCCCGGCTAGCAATCAGCCCCAGCATTTT. Translation: CASSFSPASNQPQHF. The chain combines TRBV28 with TRBJ1-5, with D unresolved. CDR1 and CDR2 (germline): MDHEN, SYDVKM. The germline V and J ends were trimmed by 3 bases and 0 bases, with 9 bases remaining between them. The CDR3 length is 15 residues.

This clonotype appeared many times. This chain uses TRBV12-3 or TRBV12-4 with TRBJ1-2; possible D gene TRBD1, 6 bases. The CDR3 loop spans 14 amino acids. Trimming took off 0 bases at V and 4 bases at J, with 9 bases between the two ends. Written as DNA, the CDR3 is TGTGCCAGCAGTTTAGCGCAGGGGTTCTATGGCTACACCTTC. As protein: CASSLAQGFYGYTF.

Concerning this clonotype itself: A much bigger clone sits one base away, suggesting this may be a read error. V and J are TRBV7-2 and TRBJ2-1; the D gene is possibly TRBD2 (7 bases). Germline CDR1 is SGHTA and CDR2 is FQGNSA. This CDR3 has 14 residues. V was shortened by 9 bases and J by 12 bases, with 24 bases between the two germline ends. DNA for the CDR3: TGTGCCAGTCTACCCTTGGGGGGAGGGGGTGTGCAGTTCTTC. Translated, it gives CASLPLGGGGVQFF.

This clonotype was observed many times. The rearrangement joins TRBV15 to TRBJ2-4, with D possibly called TRBD1 or TRBD2 (5 bases each). Germline V lookup: CDR1 LNHNV, CDR2 YYDKDF (reference sequence). V lost 5 bases and J lost 0, with 8 bases in between. The CDR3 covers 14 residues. CDR3 in DNA: TGTGCCACCAGCCTCGGGACAGCCAAAAACATTCAGTACTTC. This gives the protein CATSLGTAKNIQYF.

This clonotype was detected ten times or more. The V call is TRBV7-9, the J call TRBJ2-7; D perhaps matches TRBD1 (6 bases). V was trimmed by 5 bases and J by 6 bases, leaving 11 bases between them. Per the germline V gene, CDR1 is SEHNR and CDR2 is FQNEAQ (reference sequence). The CDR3 consists of 12 residues. CDR3 nucleotide sequence: TGTGCCAGCAGCCGACAGGCAGGCGAGCAGTACTTC. This gives the protein CASSRQAGEQYF.

There are many counts of this clonotype. This chain connects TRBV20-1 to TRBJ2-1; 10 bases line up with TRBD2. The CDR3 loop spans 14 amino acids. Germline-derived CDR1 and CDR2 are DFQATT and SNEGSKA (reference sequence). V trimming: 1 base; J trimming: 7 bases; junction bases outside the gene matches: 4. The CDR3 nucleotides read TGCAGTGCTAGAGTAGCGGGGGGATCTAATGAGCAGTTCTTC. Translating gives CSARVAGGSNEQFF.

At least ten counts were recorded for this clonotype. The J gene is TRBJ2-1, the V gene TRBV24-1, with a tentative D call TRBD2 (7 bases). CDR3 length: 16 residues. Germline CDR1 reads KGHDR; CDR2 reads SFDVKD. Trimming left V 4 bases short and J 4 bases short, with 16 bases between. The CDR3 protein is CATSESGGGLYNEQFF. The CDR3 DNA sequence: TGTGCCACCAGTGAGTCGGGGGGCGGACTATACAATGAGCAGTTCTTC.